The clone carrying this T cell receptor (beta chain) has only one observation. With V trimmed by 2 bases and J by 4 bases, 8 bases remained unmatched. CDR3 length equals 17 residues. Germline CDR1 and CDR2: SGHTA and FQGNSA. Assay: immunoSEQ multiplex PCR; the TCRdb copy retains only in-frame clones and omits some. The sample includes roughly 190,000 clones, 84% of them seen just once. Recruits, aged roughly 18 to 95 years, lived in 20 to 30 US areas. Cohorts were assigned according to the clinical history that participants reported. This sample stems from a study of blood T cell repertoires in COVID-19.

The receptor comes from a woman aged 30 to 39 who had been exposed to COVID-19. The sample consisted of PBMCs or T cells enriched from blood (not recorded which). V gene TRBV7-2 combines with J gene TRBJ1-6; 7 bases fit TRBD1. CDR3 in DNA: TGTGCCAGCAGCTTATCCCAGACAGGGCCTTATAATTCACCCCTCCACTTT. Protein sequence: CASSLSQTGPYNSPLHF.